The rows below give T cell receptor beta chains drawn from one sample of a study of blood T cell repertoires in COVID-19. This table comes from immunoSEQ multiplex PCR, and its TCRdb copy is limited to in-frame clones, with some not included. The sample has about 210,000 clones; 75% to 85% are singletons. The sequenced sample consisted of peripheral blood. The receptors stem from a man aged 50 to 59 with active or convalescent COVID-19. Each CDR3 is given with its conserved first and last residue. A D gene is named only where the DNA matches it firmly. Only some rows state a clone size, as once, few, many or a class for expanded clones.

V gene,clone size,J gene,D gene,CDR3 DNA,CDR3 protein
TRBV6-5,.,TRBJ1-3,TRBD1,TGTGCCAGTTCCCAGGGGGGAGGAAACACCATATATTTT,CASSQGGGNTIYF
TRBV5-1,.,TRBJ2-5,.,TGCGCCAGCAGCTTGGAACAGGCAGAAGAGACCCAGTACTTC,CASSLEQAEETQYF
TRBV7-9,.,TRBJ2-3,TRBD2,TGTGCCAGCAGCTTCACTAGCGGGGGCTTCACAGATACGCAGTATTTT,CASSFTSGGFTDTQYF
TRBV5-4,.,TRBJ1-6,.,TGTGCCAGCAGCCCCGACCCCGAGGGATCACCCCTCCACTTT,CASSPDPEGSPLHF
TRBV2,once,TRBJ1-5,.,TGTGCCAGCAGACGCCCGGGGGATTATAGCAATCAGCCCCAGCATTTT,CASRRPGDYSNQPQHF
TRBV5-1,.,TRBJ1-1,.,TGCGCCAGCAGCCCGACAGGAATGAACACTGAAGCTTTCTTT,CASSPTGMNTEAFF
TRBV7-2,.,TRBJ2-1,.,TGTGCCAGCAGCTTGGGGCATCTAGCCTACAATGAGCAGTTCTTC,CASSLGHLAYNEQFF
TRBV5-1,.,TRBJ2-1,.,TGCGCCAGCCGTTGGTATAGCGACAATGAGCAGTTCTTC,CASRWYSDNEQFF
TRBV5-6,.,TRBJ1-2,.,TGTGCCAGCAGCTTGCCGGCGGTTGGCTACACCTTC,CASSLPAVGYTF
TRBV7-9,.,TRBJ2-5,TRBD1,TGTGCCAGCAGCAGGGGACAGGGAAAAGAGACCCAGTACTTC,CASSRGQGKETQYF
TRBV10-3,.,TRBJ2-7,.,TGTGCCATCGGAAAACCAAACGAGGCTCACGAGCAGTACTTC,CAIGKPNEAHEQYF
TRBV15,.,TRBJ2-5,TRBD1,TGTGCCACCAGCAGAGTGTGGGTGAGCAGGGGGGAGACCCAGTACTTC,CATSRVWVSRGETQYF
TRBV5-6,.,TRBJ1-2,.,TGTGCCAGCAGCTTGGTTTCAGCTAACTATGGCTACACCTTC,CASSLVSANYGYTF
TRBV5-1,.,TRBJ2-2,TRBD2,TGCGCCAGCAGCTTGTACGGGGGGACTAACACCGGGGAGCTGTTTTTT,CASSLYGGTNTGELFF
TRBV2,.,TRBJ1-6,.,TGTGCCAGCAGTGAAGAAATGACAGGATACAATTCACCCCTCCACTTT,CASSEEMTGYNSPLHF
TRBV2,.,TRBJ1-3,.,TGTGCCAGCAGTGAGTTCGGTGACAGTACCTCTGGAAACACCATATATTTT,CASSEFGDSTSGNTIYF
TRBV7-2,once,TRBJ2-5,.,TGTGCCAGCAGCTTAGGTTGGGCCCAAGAGACCCAGTACTTC,CASSLGWAQETQYF
TRBV30,.,TRBJ2-1,.,TGTGCCTGGAGTGTAACTCTAGCCCCCAATGAGCAGTTCTTC,CAWSVTLAPNEQFF
TRBV2,.,TRBJ2-7,TRBD2,TGTGCCAGCAGCTCCGGACTAGCGGGAGGGCGGGACGAGCAGTACTTC,CASSSGLAGGRDEQYF
TRBV5-1,.,TRBJ2-3,.,TGCGCCAGCAGCCCCGGGACTTCTGTGGGGTGGGATACGCAGTATTTT,CASSPGTSVGWDTQYF
TRBV11-2,.,TRBJ1-3,.,TGTGCCAGCAGCTTAGTTCAGGGTAACCGAGGAAACACCATATATTTT,CASSLVQGNRGNTIYF
TRBV18,once,TRBJ1-5,.,TGTGCCAGCTCACGGGGGCAGGGCGATCAGCCCCAGCATTTT,CASSRGQGDQPQHF
TRBV4-2,few,TRBJ1-5,.,TGTGCCAGCAGCCAAGGGGACTTGGGATCATGGCAGCCCCAGCATTTT,CASSQGDLGSWQPQHF
TRBV28,.,TRBJ2-2,.,TGTGCCAGCAGTTTAGGTGGGAGCGCCACCGGGGAGCTGTTTTTT,CASSLGGSATGELFF
TRBV4-3,few,TRBJ2-1,TRBD2,TGCGCCAGCAGCCAAGCGGGAGGCCGTTACAATGAGCAGTTCTTC,CASSQAGGRYNEQFF
TRBV5-1,.,TRBJ2-2,.,TGCGCCAGCAGCCGGCGGCGAGAGAGCACCGGGGAGCTGTTTTTT,CASSRRRESTGELFF
TRBV7-2,.,TRBJ2-5,TRBD1,TGTGCCAGCAGCCCCCGCCCGGGACAGGGGGAAGAGACCCAGTACTTC,CASSPRPGQGEETQYF
TRBV6-5,.,TRBJ1-3,.,TGTGCCAGCGGGGAGGGATTCTCTGGAAACACCATATATTTT,CASGEGFSGNTIYF
TRBV7-6,.,TRBJ1-4,TRBD1,TGTGCCAGCAGCTTAGTCCCGGACAGGAATAATGAAAAACTGTTTTTT,CASSLVPDRNNEKLFF
TRBV4-3,once,TRBJ2-3,.,TGCGCCAGCAGCCAAGATGCCGGTCTCAGCACAGATACGCAGTATTTT,CASSQDAGLSTDTQYF
TRBV10-3,.,TRBJ2-1,TRBD1,TGTGCCATCAAGAGGACAGGGATCTACAATGAGCAGTTCTTC,CAIKRTGIYNEQFF
TRBV14,once,TRBJ2-3,TRBD2,TGTGCCAGCAGCCGACTAGCGGGGGGGCCGGGCACAGATACGCAGTATTTT,CASSRLAGGPGTDTQYF
TRBV7-9,.,TRBJ1-6,.,TGTGCCAGCAGCTTAGAAGTAGAGTCACCCCTCCACTTT,CASSLEVESPLHF
TRBV18,.,TRBJ2-2,.,TGTGCCAGCTCATTTGTCGCGAACACCGGGGAGCTGTTTTTT,CASSFVANTGELFF
TRBV28,.,TRBJ1-3,.,TGTGCCAGCAGCCGCGATCTCCATGGAAACACCATATATTTT,CASSRDLHGNTIYF
TRBV9,.,TRBJ2-3,.,TGTGCCAGCAGCGTAGATGATTGGCGCACAGATACGCAGTATTTT,CASSVDDWRTDTQYF
TRBV18,.,TRBJ1-6,.,TGTGCCAGCTCACGTGAGGGCTCCTATAATTCACCCCTCCACTTT,CASSREGSYNSPLHF
TRBV2,.,TRBJ1-1,.,TGTGCCAGCAGTGAAGCAAGGGGTGCTGAAGCTTTCTTT,CASSEARGAEAFF
TRBV9,.,TRBJ1-4,.,TGTGCCAGCAGCCCCGAGGGTAGAGTCGGCAATGAAAAACTGTTTTTT,CASSPEGRVGNEKLFF
TRBV19,.,TRBJ1-5,.,TGTGCCACCGGGGACTACGGCAATCAGCCCCAGCATTTT,CATGDYGNQPQHF
TRBV27,few,TRBJ2-7,TRBD1,TGTGCCAGCAGTTTCCGTAGGACAGGATACGAGCAGTACTTC,CASSFRRTGYEQYF
TRBV4-1,.,TRBJ1-2,TRBD1,TGCGCCAGCAGCCACGATGGGGACAGAGTCAATGGCTACACCTTC,CASSHDGDRVNGYTF
TRBV15,.,TRBJ2-7,.,TGTGCCACCAGCAGAGGCCGAGAGTACGAGCAGTACTTC,CATSRGREYEQYF
TRBV29-1,few,TRBJ1-2,TRBD1,TGCAGCGTTGGAGGGGGCGCATATGGCTACACCTTC,CSVGGGAYGYTF
TRBV27,few,TRBJ1-5,.,TGTGCCAGCAGTGGCGGGAAAGGCAATCAGCCCCAGCATTTT,CASSGGKGNQPQHF
TRBV5-1,once,TRBJ2-3,TRBD2,TGCGCCAGCAGAATCAGAACTAGCGGGATTGACACAGATACGCAGTATTTT,CASRIRTSGIDTDTQYF
TRBV29-1,.,TRBJ2-3,TRBD1,TGCAGCGTAACAATTAACAGGGGGGATACGCAGTATTTT,CSVTINRGDTQYF
TRBV4-1,.,TRBJ2-3,.,TGCGCCAGCAGCCAAGTTACAGGACCAGATACGCAGTATTTT,CASSQVTGPDTQYF
TRBV18,.,TRBJ2-1,TRBD1,TGTGCCAGCTCACCGGGGACAGGGTACAATGAGCAGTTCTTC,CASSPGTGYNEQFF
TRBV2,.,TRBJ1-6,.,TGTGCCAGCCGGAAACATGGACAAGCTTATAATTCACCCCTCCACTTT,CASRKHGQAYNSPLHF
TRBV6-2/TRBV6-3,.,TRBJ2-7,TRBD2,TGTGCCAGCAGTTACGCCCGGGGGGGGCCTTATGAGCAGTACTTC,CASSYARGGPYEQYF
TRBV28,.,TRBJ1-2,.,TGTGCCAGCAGTTTCAGGGGTTCCGGCTACACCTTC,CASSFRGSGYTF
TRBV5-6,.,TRBJ2-7,TRBD2,TGTGCCAGCAGCCTGGGACTAGCCATGAACGAGCAGTACTTC,CASSLGLAMNEQYF